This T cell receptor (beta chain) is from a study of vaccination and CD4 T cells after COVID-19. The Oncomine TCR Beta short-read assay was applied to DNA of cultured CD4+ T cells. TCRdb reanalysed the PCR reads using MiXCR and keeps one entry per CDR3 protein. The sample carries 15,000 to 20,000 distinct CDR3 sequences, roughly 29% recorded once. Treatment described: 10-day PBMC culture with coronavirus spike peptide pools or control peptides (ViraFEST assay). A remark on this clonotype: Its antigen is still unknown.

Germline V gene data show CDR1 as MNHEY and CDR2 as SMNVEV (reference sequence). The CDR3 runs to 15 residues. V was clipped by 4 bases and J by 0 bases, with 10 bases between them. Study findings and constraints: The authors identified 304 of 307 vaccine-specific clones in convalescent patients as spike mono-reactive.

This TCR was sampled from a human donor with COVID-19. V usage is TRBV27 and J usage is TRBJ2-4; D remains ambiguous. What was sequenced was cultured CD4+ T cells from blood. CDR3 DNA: TGTGCCAGCAGTTCCCTAGAAACAGCCAAAAACATTCAGTACTTC. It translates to CASSSLETAKNIQYF.